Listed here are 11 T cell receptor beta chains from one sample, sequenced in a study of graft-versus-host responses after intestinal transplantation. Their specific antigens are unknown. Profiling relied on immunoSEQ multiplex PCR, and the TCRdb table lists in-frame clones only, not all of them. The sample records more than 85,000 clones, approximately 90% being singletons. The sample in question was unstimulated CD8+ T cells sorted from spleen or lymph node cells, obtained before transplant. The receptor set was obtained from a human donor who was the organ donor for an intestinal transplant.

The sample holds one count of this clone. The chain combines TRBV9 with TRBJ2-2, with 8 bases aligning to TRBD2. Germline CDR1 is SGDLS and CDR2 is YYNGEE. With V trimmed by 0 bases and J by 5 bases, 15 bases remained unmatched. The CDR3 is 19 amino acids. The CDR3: CASSVEETSATVVTGELFF. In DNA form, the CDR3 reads TGTGCCAGCAGCGTAGAAGAGACTAGCGCAACGGTAGTTACCGGGGAGCTGTTTTTT.

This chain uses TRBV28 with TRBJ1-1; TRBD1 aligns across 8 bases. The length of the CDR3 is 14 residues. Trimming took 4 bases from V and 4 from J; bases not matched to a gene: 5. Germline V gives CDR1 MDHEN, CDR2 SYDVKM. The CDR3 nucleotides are TGTGCCAGCAGTTCGACAGGGGAGGTCACTGAAGCTTTCTTT. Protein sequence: CASSSTGEVTEAFF.

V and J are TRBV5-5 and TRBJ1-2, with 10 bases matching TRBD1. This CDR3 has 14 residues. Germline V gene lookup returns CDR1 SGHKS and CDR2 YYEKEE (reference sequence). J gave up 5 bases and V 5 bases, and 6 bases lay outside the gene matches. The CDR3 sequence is CASSLDRGQYGYTF. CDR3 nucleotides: TGTGCCAGCAGTCTCGACAGGGGGCAATATGGCTACACCTTC. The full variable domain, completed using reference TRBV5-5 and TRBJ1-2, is DAGVTQSPTHLIKTRGQQVTLRCSPISGHKSVSWYQQVLGQGPQFIFQYYEKEERGRGNFPDRFSARQFPNYSSELNVNALLLGDSALYLCASSLDRGQYGYTFGSGTRLTVV.

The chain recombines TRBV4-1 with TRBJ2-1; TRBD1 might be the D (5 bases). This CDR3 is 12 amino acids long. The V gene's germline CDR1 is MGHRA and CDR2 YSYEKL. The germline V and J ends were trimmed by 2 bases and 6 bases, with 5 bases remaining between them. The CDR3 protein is CASSQRGNEQFF. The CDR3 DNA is TGCGCCAGCAGCCAAAGGGGCAATGAGCAGTTCTTC.

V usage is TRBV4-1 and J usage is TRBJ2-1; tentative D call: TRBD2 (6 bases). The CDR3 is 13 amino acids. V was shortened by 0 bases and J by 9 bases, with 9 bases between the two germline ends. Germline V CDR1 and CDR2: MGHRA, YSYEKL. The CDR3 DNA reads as TGCGCCAGCAGCCAAGAATGGGAGGCTGAGCAGTTCTTC. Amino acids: CASSQEWEAEQFF.

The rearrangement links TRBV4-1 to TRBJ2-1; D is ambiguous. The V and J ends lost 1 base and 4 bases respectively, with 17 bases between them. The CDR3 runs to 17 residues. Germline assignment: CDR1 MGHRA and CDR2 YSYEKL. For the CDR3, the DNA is TGCGCCAGCAGCCAAGTAGTAATACAGAGCCGTTACAATGAGCAGTTCTTC. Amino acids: CASSQVVIQSRYNEQFF.

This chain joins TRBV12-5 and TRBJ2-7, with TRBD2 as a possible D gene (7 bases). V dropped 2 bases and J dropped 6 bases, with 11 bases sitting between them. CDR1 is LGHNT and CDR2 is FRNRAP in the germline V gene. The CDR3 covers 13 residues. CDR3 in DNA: TGTGCTAGTGGTTTGTACGGGGGGCTCGAGCAGTACTTC. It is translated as CASGLYGGLEQYF.

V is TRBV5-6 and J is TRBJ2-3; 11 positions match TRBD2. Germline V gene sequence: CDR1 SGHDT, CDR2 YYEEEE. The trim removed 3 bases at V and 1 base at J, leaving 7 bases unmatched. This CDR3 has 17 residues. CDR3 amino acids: CASSSRLAGYRTDTQYF. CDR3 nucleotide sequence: TGTGCCAGCAGCTCAAGACTAGCGGGGTATCGCACAGATACGCAGTATTTT.

The CDR3 loop is CASSLASPGYEQYF. The CDR3 bases are TGTGCCAGCAGCTTAGCATCTCCGGGGTACGAGCAGTACTTC. The chain links TRBV7-8 to TRBJ2-7; possible D gene TRBD2, 5 bases. Germline CDR1 is SGHVS and CDR2 is FQNEAQ. V lost 0 bases to trimming and J lost 4 bases, with 10 bases between them. This CDR3 spans 14 amino acids.

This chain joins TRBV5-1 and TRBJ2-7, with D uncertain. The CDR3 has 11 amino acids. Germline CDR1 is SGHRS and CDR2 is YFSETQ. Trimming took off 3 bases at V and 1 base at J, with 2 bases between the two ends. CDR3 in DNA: TGCGCCAGCAGCTCTTCCTACGAGCAGTACTTC. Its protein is CASSSSYEQYF.

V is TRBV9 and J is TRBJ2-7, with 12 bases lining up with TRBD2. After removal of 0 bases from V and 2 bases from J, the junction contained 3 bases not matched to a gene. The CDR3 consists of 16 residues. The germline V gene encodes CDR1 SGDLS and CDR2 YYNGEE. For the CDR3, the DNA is TGTGCCAGCAGCGTAGAATCTAGCGGGGGGGCCTACGAGCAGTACTTC. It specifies CASSVESSGGAYEQYF.